The TCR beta chain described here comes from a study of blood T cell repertoires in COVID-19. Turning to the study itself: The samples span acute and convalescent COVID-19 from the United States, Italy and Spain. Sample material is recorded as cDNA or gDNA derived from T cells, B-cell-depleted T cells, or PBMCs.

Patients of the Seattle cohort, enrolled during active infection, were followed longitudinally. Original processing methods: It was from reference gene primer amplification that nucleated cell counts were estimated. This table comes from immunoSEQ multiplex PCR, and its TCRdb copy is limited to in-frame clones, with some not included. V and J calls plus clone size are reproduced from that table; the DNA served to infer D and trimming. The sample consists of 50,000 to 60,000 clones, roughly 80% of them appearing once. This CDR3 spans 16 amino acids. V lost 1 base and J lost 4; bases outside the gene matches: 6. From germline, CDR1 is LGHNA and CDR2 YNFKEQ.

The chain carries TRBV4-2 and TRBJ2-3, with 9 bases matching TRBD2. This receptor was identified in a man at least 80 years old with COVID-19, enrolled during active disease. The sample taken for sequencing was peripheral blood. Here the CDR3 reads CASSQVRAGGPDTQYF. The DNA for the CDR3 is TGTGCCAGCAGCCAAGTAAGGGCGGGGGGGCCAGATACGCAGTATTTT.